This TCR beta chain was sequenced in a study of T cells expressing NK-cell markers. The wider study: Obtained from sorted CD3+CD56+NKG2C+, CD3+CD56+NKG2C- and CD3+CD56-NKG2C+ T cells were the TCR beta repertoires. Overall study findings and caveats: In several donors, dominant clonotypes made up roughly 28.3-65% of CD3+CD56-NKG2C+ cells. A range of roughly 1.0-8% of CD8+ T cells consisted of dominant NKG2C+ clonotypes in several donors.

In regard to this clonotype: The antigen is undetermined.

5'RACE template switching with UMIs produced the TCR beta cDNA. From its re-call of the 5' RACE reads, TCRdb lists each CDR3 protein once, without DNA. This sample contains hundreds of thousands of distinct CDR3 sequences. Germline loops: CDR1 MNHNS, CDR2 SASEGT. The CDR3 totals 16 residues. The clonotype was recovered from a man aged 18 to 30 in good health. The sequencing sample was made of blood T cells: a sorted CD56 or NKG2C T cell subset, CD4+ or CD8+ T cells, or bulk PBMC T cells (not recorded which). The chain joins TRBV6-1 to TRBJ2-1; TCRdb indicates TRBD1, and absent DNA this call remains unverified. CDR3 sequence: CASSAPSASLLNEQFF.